This T cell receptor beta chain was sequenced in a study of identical twins. Study observations and caveats: Abundant beta clonotypes from cord blood bore fewer insertions; memory repertoires lacked this pattern. It was possible that invariant MAIT and iNKT cells partly confounded the zero-insertion analyses. Low generation probability was overrepresented in out-of-frame alpha sequences shared by twins.

The CDR3 runs 14 residues. CDR1 and CDR2 (germline): LNHNV, YYDKDF (reference sequence). The ends were cut back, 1 base at V and 6 bases at J, with 10 bases in the middle. The cDNA had a unique molecular identifier and a template-switch universal primer site. TCRdb passed the 5' RACE reads through MiXCR, listing each CDR3 protein once. The data show approximately 260,000 distinct CDR3 sequences, over 12% seen once. Points on this clonotype: No antigen is known for it.

The sequenced sample was memory (CD45RO+) T cells sorted from blood. The J gene is TRBJ1-5, the V gene TRBV15; D is unclear. This TCR derives from a young woman in good health. CDR3: CATSRGVAGQPQHF. CDR3 nucleotide sequence: TGTGCCACCAGCAGAGGGGTAGCAGGTCAGCCCCAGCATTTT.